The 32 T cell receptor beta chains reported below all come from one sample, sequenced in a study of cytomegalovirus exposure and HLA in healthy donors. The PCR had 60 Vbeta and 13 Jbeta primers. Only in-frame clones appear in the TCRdb table, and some are missing; sequencing was by immunoSEQ multiplex PCR. The data contain 150,000 or so clones, 60% to 80% of them singletons. The material sequenced was PBMCs. Receptors originate from a male donor in good health and CMV-seronegative.

The rearrangement links TRBV19 to TRBJ1-1; D not resolved. V lost 6 bases to trimming and J lost 4 bases, with 15 bases between them. The CDR3 runs to 14 residues. Germline CDR1 and CDR2: LNHDA and SQIVND (reference sequence). The chain's CDR3 is CASSSDEVGTEAFF. CDR3 bases: TGTGCCAGTAGCTCGGATGAGGTGGGCACTGAAGCTTTCTTT.

This sequence joins TRBV27 and TRBJ2-1; D is possibly TRBD2 (6 bases). Germline V gene data show CDR1 as MNHEY and CDR2 as SMNVEV (reference sequence). The CDR3 runs 15 residues. V gave up 5 bases and J gave up 5 bases, with 16 bases separating them. CDR3 coding DNA: TGTGCCAGCAGTGGGCCGGGACTCGCTAACAATGAGCAGTTCTTC. Its protein is CASSGPGLANNEQFF.

The chain couples TRBV7-9 to TRBJ1-2, with D perhaps matching TRBD1 (6 bases). The CDR3 covers 14 residues. CDR1 SEHNR and CDR2 FQNEAQ come from the germline V gene (reference sequence). The V end lost 5 bases, the J end lost 2 bases, and 12 bases lay between the germline ends. The CDR3 bases are TGTGCCAGCAGCGACCGGGACACAAACTATGGCTACACCTTC. This gives the protein CASSDRDTNYGYTF.

The chain uses TRBV7-6 and TRBJ2-5; D ambiguous. The CDR3 runs to 11 residues. CDR1 is SGHVS, CDR2 FNYEAQ, per germline. The germline V and J ends were trimmed by 5 bases and 5 bases, with 6 bases remaining between them. For the CDR3, the DNA is TGTGCCAGCAGCCCACACGAGACCCAGTACTTC. Translation gives CASSPHETQYF.

This clone was picked up a small number of times. The chain links TRBV14 to TRBJ2-1; weak D call: TRBD2 (5 bases). Germline V gives CDR1 SGHDN, CDR2 FVKESK. Trimming cost V 4 bases and J 7 bases, with 17 bases left between them. The CDR3 totals 15 residues. This chain's CDR3 is CASSRHSGRANEQFF. The DNA for the CDR3 is TGTGCCAGCAGCCGCCACTCCGGGCGGGCAAATGAGCAGTTCTTC.

This clone occurred once. V and J are TRBV11-3 and TRBJ1-2, with 8 positions matching TRBD1. This CDR3 region has 15 residues. Trimming cost V 4 bases and J 5 bases; bases outside gene matches: 9. In germline, CDR1 is SGHNT, CDR2 YENEEA. The CDR3 DNA follows: TGTGCCAGCAGCTCAGGACAGGGTCCAGGGTATGGCTACACCTTC. Translation: CASSSGQGPGYGYTF.

This chain uses TRBV7-2 with TRBJ2-1, with 9 bases identical to TRBD1. CDR3 length equals 15 residues. V was clipped by 5 bases and J by 3 bases; unmatched bases: 5. Germline CDR1 reads SGHTA; CDR2 reads FQGNSA. The CDR3 DNA reads as TGTGCCAGCAGCCCTCCGGGACAGGGCTACAATGAGCAGTTCTTC. Translation gives CASSPPGQGYNEQFF.

The rearrangement links TRBV29-1 to TRBJ1-1; perhaps TRBD1 as D (5 bases). This CDR3 has 13 residues. The V gene lost 4 bases and the J gene lost 2 bases, with 11 bases spanning the gap. CDR1 and CDR2 (germline): SQVTM, ANQGSEA. The CDR3 DNA follows: TGCAGCGTTGGATCGACAGCTAACACTGAAGCTTTCTTT. It yields the protein CSVGSTANTEAFF. The variable domain in full, completed from reference TRBV29-1 and TRBJ1-1, reads SAVISQKPSRDICQRGTSLTIQCQVDSQVTMMFWYRQQPGQSLTLIATANQGSEATYESGFVIDKFPISRPNLTFSTLTVSNMSPEDSSIYLCSVGSTANTEAFFGQGTRLTVV.

This clone has only one observation. V and J are TRBV9 and TRBJ2-7, with 11 bases lining up with TRBD1. V shed 0 bases and J 4 bases; nucleotides not matched to a gene: 6. Germline V CDR1 and CDR2: SGDLS, YYNGEE. The CDR3 extends over 16 amino acids. CDR3 sequence: CASSVGGGQGVYEQYF. CDR3 DNA: TGTGCCAGCAGCGTAGGGGGGGGACAGGGGGTGTACGAGCAGTACTTC.

The gene calls are TRBV7-9 and TRBJ2-7, with TRBD2 matching 8 bases. This CDR3 comprises 14 residues. Germline CDR1 reads SEHNR; CDR2 reads FQNEAQ (reference sequence). V gave up 8 bases and J gave up 0 bases; unmatched junction bases: 6. In DNA, the CDR3 is TGTGCCAGCCGAACTAGCGGTAGCTCCTACGAGCAGTACTTC. Residues: CASRTSGSSYEQYF.

The chain combines TRBV11-2 with TRBJ1-2; 8 bases fit TRBD1. CDR1 is SGHAT and CDR2 is FQNNGV in the germline V gene. The V gene end was trimmed by 5 bases and the J gene end by 8 bases; junction bases not matched to a gene: 7. The CDR3 extends over 13 amino acids. This CDR3 reads CASSAGQGQGYTF. The CDR3 region has the DNA TGTGCCAGCAGCGCTGGACAGGGCCAGGGCTACACCTTC.

The chain employs TRBV5-1 and TRBJ1-1, with 8 bases that match TRBD1. Germline CDR1 reads SGHRS; CDR2 reads YFSETQ. The CDR3 is 15 residues long. Unmatched junction bases numbered 8, after V lost 2 bases and J lost 5 bases. The CDR3 DNA sequence: TGCGCCAGCAGCTTAAAACGGACAGGGTGGACTGAAGCTTTCTTT. It translates to CASSLKRTGWTEAFF.

For the CDR3, the DNA is TGTGCCATCAGTACAGGGGTACTAACCAACTATGGCTACACCTTC. The encoded protein is CAISTGVLTNYGYTF. The chain combines TRBV10-3 with TRBJ1-2; 7 nucleotides line up with TRBD1. The V segment lost 5 bases and the J segment 2 bases; nucleotides outside the gene matches: 8. The germline V gene encodes CDR1 ENHRY and CDR2 SYGVKD. The CDR3 has 15 residues.

The rearrangement uses TRBV5-1 and TRBJ1-1; TRBD1 agrees at 8 bases. V trimming: 3 bases; J trimming: 3 bases; junction bases outside the gene matches: 4. Germline V gene sequence: CDR1 SGHRS, CDR2 YFSETQ. This CDR3 spans 14 amino acids. CDR3 protein: CASSSGQGYTEAFF. CDR3 in DNA: TGCGCCAGCAGCTCCGGACAGGGTTACACTGAAGCTTTCTTT. Supplemented by reference TRBV5-1 and TRBJ1-1, the full variable domain reads KAGVTQTPRYLIKTRGQQVTLSCSPISGHRSVSWYQQTPGQGLQFLFEYFSETQRNKGNFPGRFSGRQFSNSRSEMNVSTLELGDSALYLCASSSGQGYTEAFFGQGTRLTVV.

This clone was counted a few times. The chain is built from TRBV4-2 and TRBJ1-3; TRBD1 might be the D (5 bases). V was pared by 0 bases and J by 0 bases, with 6 bases between. The germline V gene has CDR1 LGHNA and CDR2 YNFKEQ. The CDR3 sequence is 15 residues long. The CDR3 DNA reads TGTGCCAGCAGCCAAGACAGGGTCTCTGGAAACACCATATATTTT. Its translation: CASSQDRVSGNTIYF.

V is TRBV7-9 and J is TRBJ1-4, with D uncertain. CDR1 and CDR2 from the germline V gene are SEHNR and FQNEAQ (reference sequence). Trimming cost V 5 bases and J 0 bases, with 10 bases left between them. The CDR3 spans 15 residues. The CDR3 sequence: CASSVVLATNEKLFF. Here the CDR3 DNA reads TGTGCCAGCAGCGTCGTACTTGCAACTAATGAAAAACTGTTTTTT.

The chain couples TRBV7-2 to TRBJ1-1; D unresolved. This CDR3 region has 13 residues. Germline V gene data show CDR1 as SGHTA and CDR2 as FQGNSA. The V end lost 4 bases, the J end lost 2 bases, and 8 bases lay between the germline ends. The CDR3 sequence: CASSYRENTEAFF. CDR3 nucleotides: TGTGCCAGCAGCTACAGAGAAAACACTGAAGCTTTCTTT.

The sample holds a few counts of this clone. This chain connects TRBV7-2 to TRBJ1-2, with 7 nucleotides matching TRBD1. The junction had 1 base not matched to a gene; V was cut back by 1 base and J by 2 bases. This CDR3 is 14 amino acids long. CDR1 SGHTA and CDR2 FQGNSA come from the germline V gene. This chain's CDR3 is CASSLGQGNYGYTF. CDR3 sequence (DNA): TGTGCCAGCAGCTTAGGACAGGGAAACTATGGCTACACCTTC.

Worth noting for this clone: Additional DNA sequences in this sample encode the identical CDR3. CDR3 nucleotide sequence: TGTGCCACCAGCAGGGAGGGACAGGTGGGAGATACGCAGTATTTT. Translation: CATSREGQVGDTQYF. The V call is TRBV15, the J call TRBJ2-3; 8 bases map to TRBD1. The CDR3 has 15 amino acids. From germline, CDR1 is LNHNV and CDR2 YYDKDF (reference sequence). Unmatched junction bases numbered 7, after V lost 3 bases and J lost 5 bases. The whole variable domain, filled in from reference TRBV15 and TRBJ2-3, reads DAMVIQNPRYQVTQFGKPVTLSCSQTLNHNVMYWYQQKSSQAPKLLFHYYDKDFNNEADTPDNFQSRRPNTSFCFLDIRSPGLGDTAMYLCATSREGQVGDTQYFGPGTRLTVL.

This clone showed up just a few times. CDR3 amino acids: CASTTASNYGYTF. CDR3 sequence (DNA): TGTGCCAGCACTACAGCCTCAAACTATGGCTACACCTTC. This chain joins TRBV6-6 and TRBJ1-2; no firm D call. The CDR3 length is 13 residues. Germline CDR1 MNHNY, CDR2 SVGAGI (reference sequence). The V end lost 7 bases, the J end lost 2 bases, and 11 bases lay between the germline ends.

The gene calls are TRBV5-4 and TRBJ2-5; 9 nucleotides align to TRBD2. The germline CDR1 and CDR2 sequences are SGHNT and YYREEE (reference sequence). Trimming removed 0 bases from V and 5 bases from J; junction bases left unmatched: 8. This CDR3 comprises 16 residues. For the CDR3, the DNA is TGTGCCAGCAGCTTGGTGGCCGCGGGAGGGCCGGAGACCCAGTACTTC. Its protein is CASSLVAAGGPETQYF.

This chain links TRBV5-1 with TRBJ2-2, with 13 bases fitting TRBD2. CDR3 length equals 15 residues. J lost 6 bases, V lost 3 bases, and 2 bases had no gene match. Germline assignment: CDR1 SGHRS and CDR2 YFSETQ. CDR3 in DNA: TGCGCCAGCAGCTACGGGACTAGCGGGGCCGGGGAGCTGTTTTTT. Protein sequence: CASSYGTSGAGELFF. Drawing the rest from reference TRBV5-1 and TRBJ2-2, the complete variable domain is KAGVTQTPRYLIKTRGQQVTLSCSPISGHRSVSWYQQTPGQGLQFLFEYFSETQRNKGNFPGRFSGRQFSNSRSEMNVSTLELGDSALYLCASSYGTSGAGELFFGEGSRLTVL.

The chain carries TRBV30 and TRBJ2-7; D is perhaps TRBD1 (6 bases). This CDR3 has 14 residues. Trimming pared 1 base from V and 0 bases from J, leaving 10 bases between. The germline CDR1 and CDR2 sequences are GTSNPN and SVGIG (reference sequence). CDR3 DNA sequence: TGTGCCTGGAGTGACCGGGACATCTCCTACGAGCAGTACTTC. Amino acid sequence: CAWSDRDISYEQYF.

The chain recombines TRBV29-1 with TRBJ2-3, with 12 bases fitting TRBD1. The CDR3 runs 16 residues. Germline lookup yields CDR1 SQVTM and CDR2 ANQGSEA. V trimming: 0 bases; J trimming: 8 bases; junction bases outside the gene matches: 9. CDR3 residues: CSVEEGGTGGSGTQYF. As DNA, the CDR3 is TGCAGCGTTGAAGAAGGGGGGACAGGGGGCTCTGGTACGCAGTATTTT.

The chain is built from TRBV30 and TRBJ1-4; 10 nucleotides line up with TRBD1. Germline V CDR1 and CDR2: GTSNPN, SVGIG (reference sequence). The CDR3 consists of 14 residues. V lost 1 base and J lost 7; bases outside the gene matches: 3. The DNA for the CDR3 is TGTGCCTGGAGTGGGGACAGGGGATCTGAAAAACTGTTTTTT. Protein sequence: CAWSGDRGSEKLFF.

This sequence joins TRBV7-2 and TRBJ1-6; D gene unclear. Germline values: CDR1 SGHTA, CDR2 FQGNSA. The CDR3 is 15 residues long. Trimming pared 1 base from V and 5 bases from J, leaving 9 bases between. In DNA form, the CDR3 reads TGTGCCAGCAGCTTAGGTTCGGGAAATAATTCACCCCTCCACTTT. Protein: CASSLGSGNNSPLHF.

The V gene is TRBV19, the J gene TRBJ2-7, with TRBD2 matching 7 bases. The J segment lost 0 bases and the V segment lost 1 base, leaving 3 bases of the junction unmatched. The CDR3 extends over 15 amino acids. In germline, CDR1 is LNHDA, CDR2 SQIVND (reference sequence). This chain's CDR3 is CASSIALASSYEQYF. CDR3 nucleotide sequence: TGTGCCAGTAGTATAGCACTAGCGAGCTCCTACGAGCAGTACTTC.

J is TRBJ1-2 and V is TRBV5-6; D is perhaps TRBD1 (5 bases). Trimming took 3 bases from V and 7 from J, leaving 7 bases between them. Germline lookup yields CDR1 SGHDT and CDR2 YYEEEE. The CDR3 sequence is 11 residues long. Here the CDR3 reads CASSSTAGYTF. CDR3 coding DNA: TGTGCCAGCAGCTCGACAGCTGGCTACACCTTC.

This clone appeared a single time. The chain carries TRBV10-3 and TRBJ2-7; D is uncertain. V was clipped by 0 bases and J by 6 bases, with 9 bases between them. The CDR3 totals 13 residues. CDR1 ENHRY and CDR2 SYGVKD come from the germline V gene. The CDR3 loop reads CAISESTGVEQYF. The DNA for the CDR3 is TGTGCCATCAGTGAGTCCACCGGAGTCGAGCAGTACTTC.

The rearrangement uses TRBV7-8 and TRBJ2-1; D is ambiguous. The germline V gene encodes CDR1 SGHVS and CDR2 FQNEAQ. This CDR3 is 18 amino acids long. V gave up 7 bases and J gave up 0 bases, with 22 bases separating them. Written as DNA, the CDR3 is TGTGCCAGCAAACCAACCGCGTCCCCCTCCTACTCCTACAATGAGCAGTTCTTC. Translating gives CASKPTASPSYSYNEQFF.

The chain links TRBV5-1 to TRBJ1-1; D is undetermined. Germline V gene lookup returns CDR1 SGHRS and CDR2 YFSETQ. Trimming removed 4 bases at V and 2 bases at J, with 18 bases between. The CDR3 sequence is 16 residues long. DNA of the CDR3: TGCGCCAGCAGCCTCAAAGACGGGGTACCCAACACTGAAGCTTTCTTT. Residues: CASSLKDGVPNTEAFF.

The genes are TRBV29-1 and TRBJ2-1; D call uncertain. Germline CDR1 and CDR2: SQVTM and ANQGSEA. The CDR3 covers 16 residues. V was shortened by 1 base and J by 4 bases, with 17 bases between the two germline ends. In nucleotides, the CDR3 is TGCAGCGTTGAAGTAGGTAGATCTCGGCGGTACAATGAGCAGTTCTTC. Translating gives CSVEVGRSRRYNEQFF.